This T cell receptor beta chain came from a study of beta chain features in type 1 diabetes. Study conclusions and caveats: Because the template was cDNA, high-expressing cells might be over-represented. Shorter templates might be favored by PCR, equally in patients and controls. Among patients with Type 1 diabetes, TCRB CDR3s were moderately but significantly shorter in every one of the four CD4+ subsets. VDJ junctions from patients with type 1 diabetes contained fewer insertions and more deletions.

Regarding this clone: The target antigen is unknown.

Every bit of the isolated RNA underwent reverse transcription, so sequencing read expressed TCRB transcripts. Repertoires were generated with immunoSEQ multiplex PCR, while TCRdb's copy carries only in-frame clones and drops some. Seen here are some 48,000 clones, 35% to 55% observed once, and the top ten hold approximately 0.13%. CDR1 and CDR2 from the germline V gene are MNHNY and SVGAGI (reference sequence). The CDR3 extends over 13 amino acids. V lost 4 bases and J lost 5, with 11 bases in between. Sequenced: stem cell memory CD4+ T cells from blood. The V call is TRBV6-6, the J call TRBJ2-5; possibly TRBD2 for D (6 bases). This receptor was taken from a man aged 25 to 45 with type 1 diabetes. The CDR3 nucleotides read TGTGCCAGCAGTTCGGGACTCCCCGAGACCCAGTACTTC. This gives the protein CASSSGLPETQYF.